This record looks at one T cell receptor beta chain sequence and its context. The sample comes from a study of blood T cell repertoires in COVID-19. About the research overall: Samples taken during acute and convalescent COVID-19 were collected in the United States, Italy and Spain. In each case, the material was cDNA or gDNA derived from T cells, B-cell-depleted T cells, or PBMCs.

Original methodology: Using reference gene primer amplification, nucleated cell counts were estimated. Clones were sequenced by immunoSEQ multiplex PCR, and TCRdb holds only the in-frame ones, with some missing. V and J calls and clone size are those listed in that table; D and trimming were worked out from the DNA. The table has around 100,000 clones, around 79% seen once. Germline CDR1 reads SGHTA; CDR2 reads FQGNSA. Trimming stripped 2 bases from V and 5 bases from J, with 18 bases between. There are 16 residues in the CDR3. The sample comprised peripheral blood. V is TRBV7-2 and J is TRBJ1-1; D is perhaps TRBD1 (6 bases). The clonotype comes from a man in his 70s with active or convalescent COVID-19. The CDR3 nucleotides read TGTGCCAGCAGCTTATCGGTTAGTACAGGGAAGACTGAAGCTTTCTTT. It translates to CASSLSVSTGKTEAFF.